This TCR beta chain originates from a study of spatial heterogeneity in lung cancer (dated by TCRdb to about 2019). Regarding the complete study: Beta-chain transcripts were consistently detected in greater numbers than alpha-chain transcripts, which likely reflects a higher abundance of beta-chain transcripts. In the raw uncorrected reads, each unique combination of TCR and UMI appeared more than ten times on average. Nonsynonymous mutation counts, determined by whole-exome sequencing of tumor tissue, were related to features of the TCR repertoire. TCR alpha and beta repertoires were quantitatively compared across multiple tumor regions, matched nontumor lung and blood in non-small cell lung cancer. Both alpha and beta chains were TCR-sequenced in samples taken at surgery, namely 220 tumor regions, roughly 64 matched nontumor lung samples and 55 to 60 PBMC samples. What the authors observed across the whole study: Additional single-cell paired TCR alpha and beta sequencing was considered necessary to confirm, at a functional level, the hypothesis that regional TCRs recognize regional mutations. Ubiquitous expanded tumor TCRs were detected in blood more often at tumor resection than at routine follow-up.

Regarding this clonotype: Its cognate antigen has yet to be identified. No clone much larger than this one lies a single base away; base qualities are absent.

The junction shows trimming of 3 bases on V and 2 bases on J, plus 11 bases between the germline ends. The CDR3 runs 14 residues from the cysteine to the phenylalanine. Of the read, only the CDR3 DNA is kept; its 42 bases are in frame from base 1. The germline V gene gives CDR1 as KGHSH and CDR2 as LQKENI. The sample's time point label, in plain terms: sample taken at primary tumor resection. Whole RNA extracted from tumor and nontumor lung tissue, or from cryopreserved PBMC samples, was used for TCR sequencing without cell sorting. The donors were some 72 patients from the lung TRACERx cohort who had early-stage, untreated non-small cell lung cancer. A patient was chosen for TCR sequencing only when enough RNA was available from at least two tumor regions. Receptor libraries were prepared by 5' RACE. Sequencer: NextSeq 500. In the TCR library protocol, a unique molecular identifier was attached to each TCR cDNA molecule so that PCR and sequencing errors could be corrected. In the source study's methods: Decombinator tools were used for TCR identification, UMI-based error correction and CDR3 extraction. Expanded TCRs were defined as those above a frequency of 2 per 1,000, corresponding to the top 1% of the tumor frequency distribution. Rényi diversity was computed with the R vegan package after subsampling each repertoire 100 times to 5,000 TCRs. CDR3 similarity networks were built from amino acid triplet string-kernel similarity, connecting CDR3s with pairwise similarity above 0.82. Clones were called with MiXCR by TCRdb after fastp trimmed the public reads at Q25, and only in-frame beta chains were retained. Rows with a matching CDR3 protein are joined into one entry that keeps the most common DNA and genes. These V and J calls are TCRdb output, not the study's own analysis. A total of roughly 49,000 distinct CDR3 sequences appear in this sample, less than 9% of them only once. The top ten hold about 3.1% of the sample.

The sequence derives from a female donor with early-stage non-small cell lung cancer. This receptor chain uses TRBV18 and TRBJ2-7; tentative D gene TRBD2, with 6 bases matching. The sample in question was PBMCs, obtained at surgery. The CDR3 here reads CASSPSGRTYEQYF. The DNA reads as follows: TGTGCCAGCTCACCTAGCGGCAGAACCTACGAGCAGTACTTC.